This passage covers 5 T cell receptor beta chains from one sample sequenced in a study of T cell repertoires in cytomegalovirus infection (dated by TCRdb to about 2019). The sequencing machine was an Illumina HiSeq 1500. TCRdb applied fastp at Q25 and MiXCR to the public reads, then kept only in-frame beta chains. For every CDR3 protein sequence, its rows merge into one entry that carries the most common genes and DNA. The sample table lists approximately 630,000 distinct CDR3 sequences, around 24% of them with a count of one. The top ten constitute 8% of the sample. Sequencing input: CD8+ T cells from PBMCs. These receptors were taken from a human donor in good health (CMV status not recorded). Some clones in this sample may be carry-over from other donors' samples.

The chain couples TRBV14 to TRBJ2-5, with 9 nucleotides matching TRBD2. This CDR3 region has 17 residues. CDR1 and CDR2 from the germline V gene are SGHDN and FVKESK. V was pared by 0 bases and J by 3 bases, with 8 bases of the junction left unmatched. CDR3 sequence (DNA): TGTGCCAGCAGCCAAGATTTCGCGGGGGGGCTAAAAGAGACCCAGTACTTC. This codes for CASSQDFAGGLKETQYF. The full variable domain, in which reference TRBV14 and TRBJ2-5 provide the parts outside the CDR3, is EAGVTQFPSHSVIEKGQTVTLRCDPISGHDNLYWYRRVMGKEIKFLLHFVKESKQDESGMPNNRFLAERTGGTYSTLKVQPAELEDSGVYFCASSQDFAGGLKETQYFGPGTRLLVL.

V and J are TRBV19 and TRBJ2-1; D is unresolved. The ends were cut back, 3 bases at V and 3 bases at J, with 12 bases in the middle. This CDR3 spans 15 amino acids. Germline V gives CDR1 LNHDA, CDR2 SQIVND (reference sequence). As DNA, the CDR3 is TGTGCCAGTAGTATGGGGTCAGACGACTACAATGAGCAGTTCTTC. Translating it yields CASSMGSDDYNEQFF.

The chain's CDR3 is CSVDGIQTDTQYF. CDR3 nucleotide sequence: TGCAGCGTTGATGGGATCCAAACAGATACGCAGTATTTT. The rearrangement links TRBV29-1 to TRBJ2-3; D gene unclear. V gave up 3 bases and J gave up 3 bases, with 10 bases separating them. This CDR3 region has 13 residues. Germline loops: CDR1 SQVTM, CDR2 ANQGSEA.

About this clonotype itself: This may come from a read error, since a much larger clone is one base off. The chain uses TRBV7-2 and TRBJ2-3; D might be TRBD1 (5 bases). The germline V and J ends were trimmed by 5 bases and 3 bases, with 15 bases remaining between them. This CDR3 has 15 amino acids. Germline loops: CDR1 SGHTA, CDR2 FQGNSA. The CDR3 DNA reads TGTGCCAGCAGCGTAGACAGACTTATAACAGATACGCAGTATTTT. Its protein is CASSVDRLITDTQYF.

The DNA of the CDR3 is TGTGCCAGCAGCTCTGGGTCTTTCTACGAGCAGTACTTC. Protein product: CASSSGSFYEQYF. The chain joins TRBV7-6 to TRBJ2-7; D is uncertain. V was pared by 4 bases and J by 3 bases, with 10 bases between. Germline CDR1 SGHVS, CDR2 FNYEAQ. The CDR3 length is 13 residues.